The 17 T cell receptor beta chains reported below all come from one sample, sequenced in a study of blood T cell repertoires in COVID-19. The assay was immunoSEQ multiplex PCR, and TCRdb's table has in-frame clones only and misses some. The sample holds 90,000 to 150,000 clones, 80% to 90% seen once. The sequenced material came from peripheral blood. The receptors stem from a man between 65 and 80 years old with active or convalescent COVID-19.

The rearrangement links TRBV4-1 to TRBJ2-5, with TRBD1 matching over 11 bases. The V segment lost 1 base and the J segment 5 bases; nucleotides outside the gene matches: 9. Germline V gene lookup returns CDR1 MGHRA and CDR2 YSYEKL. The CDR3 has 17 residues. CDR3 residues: CASSQVGWTGGRETQYF. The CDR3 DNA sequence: TGCGCCAGCAGCCAAGTGGGGTGGACAGGGGGCCGGGAGACCCAGTACTTC.

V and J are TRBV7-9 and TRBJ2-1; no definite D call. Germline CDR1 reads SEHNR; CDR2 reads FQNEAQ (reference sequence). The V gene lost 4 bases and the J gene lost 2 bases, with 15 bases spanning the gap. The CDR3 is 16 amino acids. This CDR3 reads CASSSPHLLTYNEQFF. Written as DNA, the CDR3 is TGTGCCAGCAGCTCCCCCCACCTCCTAACCTACAATGAGCAGTTCTTC.

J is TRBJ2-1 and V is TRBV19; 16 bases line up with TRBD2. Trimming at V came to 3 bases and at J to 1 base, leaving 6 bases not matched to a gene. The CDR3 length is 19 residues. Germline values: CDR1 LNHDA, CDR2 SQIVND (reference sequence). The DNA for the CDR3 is TGTGCCAGTAGTATCCCGGGACTAGCGGGAGGGCTTTCCTACAATGAGCAGTTCTTC. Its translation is CASSIPGLAGGLSYNEQFF.

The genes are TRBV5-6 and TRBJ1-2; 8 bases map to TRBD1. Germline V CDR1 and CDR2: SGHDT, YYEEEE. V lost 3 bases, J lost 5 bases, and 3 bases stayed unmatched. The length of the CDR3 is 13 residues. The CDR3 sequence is CASSSTGEYGYTF. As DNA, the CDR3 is TGTGCCAGCAGCTCGACAGGGGAATATGGCTACACCTTC.

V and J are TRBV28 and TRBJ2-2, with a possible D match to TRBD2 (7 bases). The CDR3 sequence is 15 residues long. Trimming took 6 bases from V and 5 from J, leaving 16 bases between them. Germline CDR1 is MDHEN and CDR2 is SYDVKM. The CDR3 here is CASRGGTPLTGELFF. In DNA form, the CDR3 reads TGTGCCAGCAGGGGGGGGACACCACTGACCGGGGAGCTGTTTTTT.

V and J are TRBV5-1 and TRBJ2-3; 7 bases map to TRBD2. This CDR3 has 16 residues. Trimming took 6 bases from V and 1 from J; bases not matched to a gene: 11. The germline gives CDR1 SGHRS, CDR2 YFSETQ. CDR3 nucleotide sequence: TGCGCCAGCATTCTGGGGAGGGTTGATGGCACAGATACGCAGTATTTT. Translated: CASILGRVDGTDTQYF.

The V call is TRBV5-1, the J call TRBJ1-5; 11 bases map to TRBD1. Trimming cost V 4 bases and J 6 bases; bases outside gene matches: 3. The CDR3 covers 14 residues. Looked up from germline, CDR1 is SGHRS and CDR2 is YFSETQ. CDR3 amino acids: CASSPDRGLQPQHF. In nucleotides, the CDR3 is TGCGCCAGCAGCCCGGACAGGGGGCTTCAGCCCCAGCATTTT.

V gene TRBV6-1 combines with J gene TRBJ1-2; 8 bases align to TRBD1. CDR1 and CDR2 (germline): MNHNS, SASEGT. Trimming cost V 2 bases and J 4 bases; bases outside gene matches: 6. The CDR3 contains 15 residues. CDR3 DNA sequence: TGTGCCAGCAGTGAAAGCAGGGGGCAGGGCTATGGCTACACCTTC. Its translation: CASSESRGQGYGYTF.

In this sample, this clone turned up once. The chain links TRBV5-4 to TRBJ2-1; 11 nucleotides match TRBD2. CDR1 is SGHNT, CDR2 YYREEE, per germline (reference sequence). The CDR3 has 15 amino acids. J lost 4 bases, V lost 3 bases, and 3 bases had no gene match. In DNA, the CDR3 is TGTGCCAGCAGCTCCGGGACTAGCGGTTACAATGAGCAGTTCTTC. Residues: CASSSGTSGYNEQFF.

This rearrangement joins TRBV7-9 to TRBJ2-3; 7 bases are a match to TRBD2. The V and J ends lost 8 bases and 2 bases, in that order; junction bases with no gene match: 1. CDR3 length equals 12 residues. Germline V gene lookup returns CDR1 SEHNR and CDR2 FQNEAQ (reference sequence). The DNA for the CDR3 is TGTGCCAGCGGGACTACCACAGATACGCAGTATTTT. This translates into CASGTTTDTQYF.

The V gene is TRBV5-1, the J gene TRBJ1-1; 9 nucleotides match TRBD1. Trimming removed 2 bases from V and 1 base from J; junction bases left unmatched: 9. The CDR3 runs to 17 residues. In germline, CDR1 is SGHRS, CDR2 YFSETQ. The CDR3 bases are TGCGCCAGCAGCTTAGGGACAGGGTTCTTCGGGAACACTGAAGCTTTCTTT. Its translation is CASSLGTGFFGNTEAFF.

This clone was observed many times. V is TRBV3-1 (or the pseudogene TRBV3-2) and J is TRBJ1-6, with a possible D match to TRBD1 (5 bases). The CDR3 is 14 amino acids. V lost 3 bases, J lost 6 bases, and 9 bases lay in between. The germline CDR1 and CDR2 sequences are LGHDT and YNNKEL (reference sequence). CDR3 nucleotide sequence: TGTGCCAGCAGCCAGGGACTGAGTAATTCACCCCTCCACTTT. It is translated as CASSQGLSNSPLHF.

As DNA, the CDR3 is TGTGCCAGTAGTATAGGTAGCGGGGGGGTCGATGAGCAGTTCTTC. Residues: CASSIGSGGVDEQFF. The chain has TRBV19 and TRBJ2-1; 11 nucleotides agree with TRBD2. V trimming: 1 base; J trimming: 8 bases; junction bases outside the gene matches: 4. CDR3 length: 15 amino acids. Per the germline V gene, CDR1 is LNHDA and CDR2 is SQIVND (reference sequence).

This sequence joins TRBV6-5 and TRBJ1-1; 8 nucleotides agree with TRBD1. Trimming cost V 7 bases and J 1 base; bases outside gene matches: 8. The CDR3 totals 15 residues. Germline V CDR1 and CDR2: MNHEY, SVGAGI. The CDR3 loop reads CASTHTTGANTEAFF. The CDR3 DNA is TGTGCCAGCACCCACACGACAGGGGCGAACACTGAAGCTTTCTTT.

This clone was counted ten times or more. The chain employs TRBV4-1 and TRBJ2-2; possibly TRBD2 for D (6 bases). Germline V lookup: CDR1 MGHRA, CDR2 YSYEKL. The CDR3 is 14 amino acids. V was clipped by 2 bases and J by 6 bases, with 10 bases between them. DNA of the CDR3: TGCGCCAGCAGCCAAAACCCGGGGGCCGGGGAGCTGTTTTTT. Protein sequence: CASSQNPGAGELFF.

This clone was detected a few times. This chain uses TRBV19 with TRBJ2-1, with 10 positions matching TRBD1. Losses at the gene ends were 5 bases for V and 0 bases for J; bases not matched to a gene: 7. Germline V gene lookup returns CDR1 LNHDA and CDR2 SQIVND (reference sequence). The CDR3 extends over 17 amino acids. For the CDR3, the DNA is TGTGCCAGTAGTTTTCGCGGGACAGGGGACTCCTACAATGAGCAGTTCTTC. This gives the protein CASSFRGTGDSYNEQFF.

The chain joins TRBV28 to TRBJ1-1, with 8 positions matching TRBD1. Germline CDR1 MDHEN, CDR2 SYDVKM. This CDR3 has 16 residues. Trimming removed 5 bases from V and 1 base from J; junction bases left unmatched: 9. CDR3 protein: CASSRQGKTKNTEAFF. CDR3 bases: TGTGCCAGCAGTCGACAGGGGAAAACGAAGAACACTGAAGCTTTCTTT.